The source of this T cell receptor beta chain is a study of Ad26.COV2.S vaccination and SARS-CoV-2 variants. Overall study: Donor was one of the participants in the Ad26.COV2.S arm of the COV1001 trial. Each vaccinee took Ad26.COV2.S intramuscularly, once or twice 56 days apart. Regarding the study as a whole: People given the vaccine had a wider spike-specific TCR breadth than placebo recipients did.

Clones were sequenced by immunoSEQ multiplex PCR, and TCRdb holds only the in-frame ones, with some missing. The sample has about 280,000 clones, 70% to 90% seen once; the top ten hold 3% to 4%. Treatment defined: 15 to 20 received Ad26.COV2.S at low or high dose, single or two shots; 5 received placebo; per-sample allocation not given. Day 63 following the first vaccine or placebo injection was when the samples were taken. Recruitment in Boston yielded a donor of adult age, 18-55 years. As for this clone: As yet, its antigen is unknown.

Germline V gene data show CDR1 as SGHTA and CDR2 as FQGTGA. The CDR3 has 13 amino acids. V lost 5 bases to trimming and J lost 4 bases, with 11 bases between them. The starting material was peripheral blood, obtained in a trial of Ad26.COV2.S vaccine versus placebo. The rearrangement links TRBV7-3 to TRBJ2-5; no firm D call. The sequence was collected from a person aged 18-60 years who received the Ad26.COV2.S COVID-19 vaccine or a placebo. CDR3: CASSPGLGETQYF. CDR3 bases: TGTGCCAGCAGCCCTGGTCTAGGAGAGACCCAGTACTTC.